This T cell receptor beta chain was documented in a study of blood T cells in healthy people across ages. Study findings and constraints: Any changes in expanded clonotypes were possibly confounded, as donor CMV status remained unknown.

Combining a sample-barcoded 5' primer with a J-beta primer mix, a second PCR ran for about 6 to 11 cycles. Per sample, CDR3-containing paired-end reads numbered at least 2.5 million. In TCRdb, the 5' RACE reads were re-called with MiXCR into one record per CDR3 protein. The table lists 1.5 million to 1.8 million distinct CDR3 sequences, approximately 43% of them singletons. Germline assignment: CDR1 SGDLS and CDR2 YYNGEE. The J segment lost 11 bases and the V segment lost 3 bases, leaving 15 bases of the junction unmatched. The CDR3 extends over 15 amino acids. Remarks on this clonotype: Its antigen is still unknown.

Sequences were obtained from blood. The sequence was collected from a woman aged 18-29 years in good health. J is TRBJ2-5 and V is TRBV9; 8 positions match TRBD2. CDR3 amino acids: CASSGLRGRRDEQYF. CDR3 nucleotide sequence: TGTGCCAGCAGCGGTCTTCGCGGGAGGCGTGATGAGCAGTACTTC.